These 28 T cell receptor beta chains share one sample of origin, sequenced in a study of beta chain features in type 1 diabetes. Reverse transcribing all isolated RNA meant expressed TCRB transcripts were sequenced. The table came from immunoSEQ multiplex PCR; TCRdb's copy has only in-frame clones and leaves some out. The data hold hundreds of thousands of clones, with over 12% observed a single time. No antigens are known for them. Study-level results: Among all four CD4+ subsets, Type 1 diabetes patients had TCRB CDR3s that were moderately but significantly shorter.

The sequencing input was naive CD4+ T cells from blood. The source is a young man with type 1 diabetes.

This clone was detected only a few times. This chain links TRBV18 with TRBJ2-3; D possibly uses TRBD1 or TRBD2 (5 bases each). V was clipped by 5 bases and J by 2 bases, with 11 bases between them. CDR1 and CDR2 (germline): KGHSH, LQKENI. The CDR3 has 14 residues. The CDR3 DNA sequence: TGTGCCAGCTCAGGGATCGGGACCACAGATACGCAGTATTTT. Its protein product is CASSGIGTTDTQYF. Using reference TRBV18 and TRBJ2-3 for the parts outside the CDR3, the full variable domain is NAGVMQNPRHLVRRRGQEARLRCSPMKGHSHVYWYRQLPEEGLKFMVYLQKENIIDESGMPKERFSAEFPKEGPSILRIQQVVRGDSAAYFCASSGIGTTDTQYFGPGTRLTVL.

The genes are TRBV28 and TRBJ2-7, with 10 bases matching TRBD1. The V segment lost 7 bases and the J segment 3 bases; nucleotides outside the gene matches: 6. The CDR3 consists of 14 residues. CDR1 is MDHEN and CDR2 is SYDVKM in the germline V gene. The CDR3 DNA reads TGTGCCAGCACCCTCGGGACAGGGGTCTACGAGCAGTACTTC. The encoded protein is CASTLGTGVYEQYF. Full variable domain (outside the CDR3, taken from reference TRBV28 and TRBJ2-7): DVKVTQSSRYLVKRTGEKVFLECVQDMDHENMFWYRQDPGLGLRLIYFSYDVKMKEKGDIPEGYSVSREKKERFSLILESASTNQTSMYLCASTLGTGVYEQYFGPGTRLTVT.

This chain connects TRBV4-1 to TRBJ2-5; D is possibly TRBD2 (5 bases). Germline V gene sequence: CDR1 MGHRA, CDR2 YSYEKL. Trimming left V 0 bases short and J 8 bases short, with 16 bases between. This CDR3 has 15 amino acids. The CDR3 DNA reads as TGCGCCAGCAGCCAAGAGGCAGCGGATAAGAGAACCCAGTACTTC. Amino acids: CASSQEAADKRTQYF.

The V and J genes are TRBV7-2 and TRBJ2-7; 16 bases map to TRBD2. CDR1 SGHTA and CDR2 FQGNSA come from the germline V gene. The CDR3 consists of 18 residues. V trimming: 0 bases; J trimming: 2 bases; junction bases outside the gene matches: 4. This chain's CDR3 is CASSLAPGTSGRAYEQYF. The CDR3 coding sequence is TGTGCCAGCAGCTTAGCGCCCGGGACTAGCGGGAGGGCCTACGAGCAGTACTTC.

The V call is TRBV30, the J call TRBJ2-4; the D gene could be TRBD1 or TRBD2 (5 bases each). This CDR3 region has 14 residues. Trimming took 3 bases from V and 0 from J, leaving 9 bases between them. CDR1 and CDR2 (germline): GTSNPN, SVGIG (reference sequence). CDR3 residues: CAWSWGRAKNIQYF. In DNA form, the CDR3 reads TGTGCCTGGAGCTGGGGGAGAGCCAAAAACATTCAGTACTTC.

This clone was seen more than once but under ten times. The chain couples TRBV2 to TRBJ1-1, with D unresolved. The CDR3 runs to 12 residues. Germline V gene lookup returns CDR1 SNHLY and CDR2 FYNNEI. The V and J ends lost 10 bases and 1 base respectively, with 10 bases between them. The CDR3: CATEQANTEAFF. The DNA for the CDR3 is TGTGCCACAGAGCAGGCGAACACTGAAGCTTTCTTT.

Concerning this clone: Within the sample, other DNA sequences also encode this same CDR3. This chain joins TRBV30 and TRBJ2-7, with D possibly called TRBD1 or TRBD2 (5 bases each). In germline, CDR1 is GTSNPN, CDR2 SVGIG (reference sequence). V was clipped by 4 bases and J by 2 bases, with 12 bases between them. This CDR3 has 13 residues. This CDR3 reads CAWTRDRPYEQYF. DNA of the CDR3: TGTGCCTGGACCCGGGACCGACCCTACGAGCAGTACTTC.

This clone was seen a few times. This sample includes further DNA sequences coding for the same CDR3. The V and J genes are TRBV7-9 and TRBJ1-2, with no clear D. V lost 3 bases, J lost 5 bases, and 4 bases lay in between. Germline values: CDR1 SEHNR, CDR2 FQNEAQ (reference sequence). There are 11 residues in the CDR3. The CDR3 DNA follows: TGTGCCAGCAGCTTTCTTTATGGCTACACCTTC. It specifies CASSFLYGYTF.

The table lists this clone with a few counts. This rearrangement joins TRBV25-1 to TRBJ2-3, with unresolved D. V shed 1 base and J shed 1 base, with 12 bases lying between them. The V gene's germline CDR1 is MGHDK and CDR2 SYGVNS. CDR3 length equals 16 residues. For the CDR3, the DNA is TGTGCCAGCAGTGAATCCTGGGCCAGCCGCACAGATACGCAGTATTTT. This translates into CASSESWASRTDTQYF.

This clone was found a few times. CDR3 region: CSVEDALADSYNEQFF. CDR3 DNA sequence: TGCAGCGTTGAAGATGCACTAGCGGACTCCTACAATGAGCAGTTCTTC. V usage is TRBV29-1 and J usage is TRBJ2-1, with 8 bases matching TRBD2. The CDR3 is 16 residues long. Trimming cost V 0 bases and J 0 bases; bases outside gene matches: 4. From germline, CDR1 is SQVTM and CDR2 ANQGSEA.

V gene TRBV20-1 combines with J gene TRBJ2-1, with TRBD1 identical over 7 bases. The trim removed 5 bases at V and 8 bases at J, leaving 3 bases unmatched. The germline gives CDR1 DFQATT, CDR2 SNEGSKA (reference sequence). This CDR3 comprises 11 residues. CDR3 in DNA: TGCAGTGCTGACAGGGCAGATGAGCAGTTCTTC. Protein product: CSADRADEQFF.

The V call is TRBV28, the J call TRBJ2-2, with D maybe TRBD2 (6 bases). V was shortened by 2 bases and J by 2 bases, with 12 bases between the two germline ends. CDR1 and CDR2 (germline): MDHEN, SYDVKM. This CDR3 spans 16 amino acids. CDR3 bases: TGTGCCAGCAGTTTAAGGGACTTCCGAAACACCGGGGAGCTGTTTTTT. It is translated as CASSLRDFRNTGELFF.

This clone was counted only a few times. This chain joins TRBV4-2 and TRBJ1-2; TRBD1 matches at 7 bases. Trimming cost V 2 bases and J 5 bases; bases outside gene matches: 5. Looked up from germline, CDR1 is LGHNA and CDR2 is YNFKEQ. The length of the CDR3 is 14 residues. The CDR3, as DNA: TGTGCCAGCAGCCAATTACAGGGGAGGTATGGCTACACCTTC. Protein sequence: CASSQLQGRYGYTF.

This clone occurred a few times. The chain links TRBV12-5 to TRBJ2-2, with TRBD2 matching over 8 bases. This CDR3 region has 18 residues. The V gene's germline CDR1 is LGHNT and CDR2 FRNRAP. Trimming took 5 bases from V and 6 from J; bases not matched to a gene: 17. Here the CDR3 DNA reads TGTGCTAGTGGTCAGGCCCAACGGGGACTAGTTGTGTCCGGGGAGCTGTTTTTT. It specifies CASGQAQRGLVVSGELFF. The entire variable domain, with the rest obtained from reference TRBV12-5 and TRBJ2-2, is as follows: DARVTQTPRHKVTEMGQEVTMRCQPILGHNTVFWYRQTMMQGLELLAYFRNRAPLDDSGMPKDRFSAEMPDATLATLKIQPSEPRDSAVYFCASGQAQRGLVVSGELFFGEGSRLTVL.

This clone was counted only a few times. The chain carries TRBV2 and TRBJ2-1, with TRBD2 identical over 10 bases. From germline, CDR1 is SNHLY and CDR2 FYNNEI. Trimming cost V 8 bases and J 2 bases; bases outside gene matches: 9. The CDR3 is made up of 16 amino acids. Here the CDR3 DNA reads TGTGCCAGCCCCCGGGGACTAGCGAGCGCCTACAATGAGCAGTTCTTC. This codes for CASPRGLASAYNEQFF.

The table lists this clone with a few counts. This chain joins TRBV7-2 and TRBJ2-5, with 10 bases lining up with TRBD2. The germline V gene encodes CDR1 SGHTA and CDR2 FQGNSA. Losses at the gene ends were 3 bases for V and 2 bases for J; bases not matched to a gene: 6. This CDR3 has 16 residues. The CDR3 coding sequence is TGTGCCAGCAGCTTGACCCAACTAGCGGGGCAAGAGACCCAGTACTTC. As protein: CASSLTQLAGQETQYF.

CDR3 sequence reads: CASSLGPWEQFF. The CDR3 DNA follows: TGTGCCAGCAGTTTAGGGCCTTGGGAGCAGTTCTTC. V usage is TRBV28 and J usage is TRBJ2-1, with D unclear. The germline gives CDR1 MDHEN, CDR2 SYDVKM. There are 12 residues in the CDR3. Trimming left V 2 bases short and J 10 bases short, with 9 bases between.

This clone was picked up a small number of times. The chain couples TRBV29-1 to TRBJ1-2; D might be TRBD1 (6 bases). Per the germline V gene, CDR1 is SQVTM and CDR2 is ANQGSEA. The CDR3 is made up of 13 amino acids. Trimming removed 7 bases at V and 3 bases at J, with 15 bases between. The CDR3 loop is CSGGQGMDYGYTF. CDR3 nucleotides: TGCAGCGGAGGCCAGGGGATGGACTATGGCTACACCTTC.

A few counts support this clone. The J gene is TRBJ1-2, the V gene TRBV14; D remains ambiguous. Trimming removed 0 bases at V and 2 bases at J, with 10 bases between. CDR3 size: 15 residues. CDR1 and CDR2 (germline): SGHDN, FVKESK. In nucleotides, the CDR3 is TGTGCCAGCAGCCAAGAAAGGCAGGAGAACTATGGCTACACCTTC. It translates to CASSQERQENYGYTF. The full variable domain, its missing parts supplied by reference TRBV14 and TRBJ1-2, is EAGVTQFPSHSVIEKGQTVTLRCDPISGHDNLYWYRRVMGKEIKFLLHFVKESKQDESGMPNNRFLAERTGGTYSTLKVQPAELEDSGVYFCASSQERQENYGYTFGSGTRLTVV.

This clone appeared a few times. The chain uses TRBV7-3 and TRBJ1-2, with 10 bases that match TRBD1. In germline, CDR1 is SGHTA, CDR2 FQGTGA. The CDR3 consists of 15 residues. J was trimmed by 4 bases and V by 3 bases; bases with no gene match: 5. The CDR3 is CASSFSGTGAYGYTF. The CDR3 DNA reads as TGTGCCAGCAGCTTCTCCGGGACAGGGGCCTATGGCTACACCTTC.

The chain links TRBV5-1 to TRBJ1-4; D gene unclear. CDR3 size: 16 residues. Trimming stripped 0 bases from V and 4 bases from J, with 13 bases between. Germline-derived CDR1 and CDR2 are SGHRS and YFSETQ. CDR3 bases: TGCGCCAGCAGCTTGGGTACGGCCGAGCATAATGAAAAACTGTTTTTT. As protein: CASSLGTAEHNEKLFF.

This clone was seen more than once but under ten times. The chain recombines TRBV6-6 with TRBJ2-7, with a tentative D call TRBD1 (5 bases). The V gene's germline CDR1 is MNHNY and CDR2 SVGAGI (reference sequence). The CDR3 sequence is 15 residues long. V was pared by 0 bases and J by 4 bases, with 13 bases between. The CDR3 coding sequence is TGTGCCAGCAGTTACTCCGGAGACAGCCCTTACGAGCAGTACTTC. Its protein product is CASSYSGDSPYEQYF.

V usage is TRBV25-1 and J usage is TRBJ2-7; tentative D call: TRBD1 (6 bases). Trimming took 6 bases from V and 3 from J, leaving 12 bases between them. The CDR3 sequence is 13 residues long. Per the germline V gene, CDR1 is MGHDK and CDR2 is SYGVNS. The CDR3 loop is CASSGQPDYEQYF. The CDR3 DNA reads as TGTGCCAGCAGCGGACAGCCGGACTACGAGCAGTACTTC.

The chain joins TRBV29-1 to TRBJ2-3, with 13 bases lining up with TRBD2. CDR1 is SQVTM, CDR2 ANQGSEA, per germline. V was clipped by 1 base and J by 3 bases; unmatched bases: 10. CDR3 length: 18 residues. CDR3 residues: CSVEGTSGRASWTDTQYF. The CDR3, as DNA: TGCAGCGTTGAAGGTACTAGCGGGAGGGCCAGTTGGACAGATACGCAGTATTTT.

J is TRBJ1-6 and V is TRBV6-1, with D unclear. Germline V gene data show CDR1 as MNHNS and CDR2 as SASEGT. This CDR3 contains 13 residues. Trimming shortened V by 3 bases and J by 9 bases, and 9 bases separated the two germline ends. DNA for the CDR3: TGTGCCAGCAGTGATAGGGTCGCTTCACCCCTCCACTTT. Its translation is CASSDRVASPLHF.

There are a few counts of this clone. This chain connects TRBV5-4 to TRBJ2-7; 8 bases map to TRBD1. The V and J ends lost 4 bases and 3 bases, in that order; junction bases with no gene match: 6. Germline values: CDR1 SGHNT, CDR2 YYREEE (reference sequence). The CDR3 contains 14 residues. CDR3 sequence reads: CASSIGQGFYEQYF. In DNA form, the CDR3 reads TGTGCCAGCAGCATCGGACAGGGCTTCTACGAGCAGTACTTC. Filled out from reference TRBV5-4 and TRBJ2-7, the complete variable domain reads ETGVTQSPTHLIKTRGQQVTLRCSSQSGHNTVSWYQQALGQGPQFIFQYYREEENGRGNFPPRFSGLQFPNYSSELNVNALELDDSALYLCASSIGQGFYEQYFGPGTRLTVT.

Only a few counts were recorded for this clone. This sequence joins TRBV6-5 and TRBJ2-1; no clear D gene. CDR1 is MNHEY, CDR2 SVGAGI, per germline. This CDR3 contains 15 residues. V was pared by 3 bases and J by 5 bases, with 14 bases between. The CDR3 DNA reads TGTGCCAGCAGTTATAGTGGAGTTGGTCACAATGAGCAGTTCTTC. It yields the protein CASSYSGVGHNEQFF.

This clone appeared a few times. This CDR3 is CAWSPGPGYGYTF. CDR3 DNA sequence: TGTGCCTGGAGCCCCGGCCCCGGCTATGGCTACACCTTC. This chain connects TRBV30 to TRBJ1-2; no definite D call. The CDR3 length is 13 residues. Trimming removed 3 bases from V and 4 bases from J, with 12 bases in between. Germline lookup yields CDR1 GTSNPN and CDR2 SVGIG (reference sequence).